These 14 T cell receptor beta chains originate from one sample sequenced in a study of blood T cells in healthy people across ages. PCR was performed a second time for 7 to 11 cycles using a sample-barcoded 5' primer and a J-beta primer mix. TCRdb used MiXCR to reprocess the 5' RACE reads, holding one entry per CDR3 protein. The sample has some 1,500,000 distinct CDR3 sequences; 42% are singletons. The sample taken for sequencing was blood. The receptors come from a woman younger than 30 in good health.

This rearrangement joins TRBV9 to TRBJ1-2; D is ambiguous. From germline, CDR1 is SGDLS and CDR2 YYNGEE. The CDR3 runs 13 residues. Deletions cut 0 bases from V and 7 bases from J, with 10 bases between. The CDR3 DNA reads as TGTGCCAGCAGCGTAGATGCGTATGGTGGCTACACCTTC. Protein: CASSVDAYGGYTF.

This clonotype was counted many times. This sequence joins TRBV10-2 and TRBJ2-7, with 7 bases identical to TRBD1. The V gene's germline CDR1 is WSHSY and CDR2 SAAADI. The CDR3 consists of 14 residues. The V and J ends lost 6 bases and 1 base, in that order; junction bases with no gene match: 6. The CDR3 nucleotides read TGCGCCAGCAGAGTAGGGGGCAAGTCCTACGAGCAGTACTTC. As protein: CASRVGGKSYEQYF.

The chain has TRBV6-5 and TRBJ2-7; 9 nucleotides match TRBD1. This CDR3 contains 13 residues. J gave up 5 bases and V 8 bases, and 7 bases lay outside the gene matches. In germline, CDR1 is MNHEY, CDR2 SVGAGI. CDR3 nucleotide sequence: TGTGCCAGCGCCCTGGACAGGGGTCACGAGCAGTACTTC. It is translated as CASALDRGHEQYF.

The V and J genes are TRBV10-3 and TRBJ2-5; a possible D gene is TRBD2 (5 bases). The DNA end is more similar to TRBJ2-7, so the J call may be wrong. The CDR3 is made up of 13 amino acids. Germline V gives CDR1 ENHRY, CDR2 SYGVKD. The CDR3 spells CAISPGSSYEQYF. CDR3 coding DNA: TGTGCCATCAGTCCGGGGTCCTCCTACGAGCAGTACTTC.

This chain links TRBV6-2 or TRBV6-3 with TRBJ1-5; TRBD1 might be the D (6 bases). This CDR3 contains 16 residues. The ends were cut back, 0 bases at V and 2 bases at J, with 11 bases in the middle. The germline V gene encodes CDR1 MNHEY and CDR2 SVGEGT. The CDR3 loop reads CASSYSTKGGNQPQHF. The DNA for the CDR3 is TGTGCCAGCAGTTACTCGACTAAGGGGGGCAATCAGCCCCAGCATTTT.

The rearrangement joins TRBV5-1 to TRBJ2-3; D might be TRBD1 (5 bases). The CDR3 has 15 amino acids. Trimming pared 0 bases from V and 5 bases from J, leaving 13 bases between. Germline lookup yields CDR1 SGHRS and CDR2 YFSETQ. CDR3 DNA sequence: TGCGCCAGCAGCTTGGAGCGCAGGGTTGGAGATACGCAGTATTTT. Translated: CASSLERRVGDTQYF.

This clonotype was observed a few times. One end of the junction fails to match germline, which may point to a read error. CDR3 in DNA: TGTGCTAGCAGCTTAGACTGGGCAGATACGCAGTATTTT. It is translated as CASSLDWADTQYF. The J gene is TRBJ2-3, the V gene TRBV7-7; D unclear. Germline V gene sequence: CDR1 SSHAT, CDR2 FNYEAQ (reference sequence). This CDR3 comprises 13 residues.

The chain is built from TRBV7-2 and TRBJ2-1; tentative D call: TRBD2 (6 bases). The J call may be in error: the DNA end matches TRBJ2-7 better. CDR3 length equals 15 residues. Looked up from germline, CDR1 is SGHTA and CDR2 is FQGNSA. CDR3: CASSRLAPISNEQYF. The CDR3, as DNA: TGTGCCAGCAGCCGTCTAGCGCCAATAAGCAATGAGCAGTACTTC.

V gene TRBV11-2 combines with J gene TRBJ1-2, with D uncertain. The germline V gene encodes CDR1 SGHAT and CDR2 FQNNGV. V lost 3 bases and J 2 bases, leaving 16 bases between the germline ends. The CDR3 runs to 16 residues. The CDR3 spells CASSFSSPNLNYGYTF. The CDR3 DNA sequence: TGTGCCAGCAGCTTTTCCTCCCCAAACCTAAACTATGGCTACACCTTC. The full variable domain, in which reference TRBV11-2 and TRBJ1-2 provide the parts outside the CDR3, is EAGVAQSPRYKIIEKRQSVAFWCNPISGHATLYWYQQILGQGPKLLIQFQNNGVVDDSQLPKDRFSAERLKGVDSTLKIQPAKLEDSAVYLCASSFSSPNLNYGYTFGSGTRLTVV.

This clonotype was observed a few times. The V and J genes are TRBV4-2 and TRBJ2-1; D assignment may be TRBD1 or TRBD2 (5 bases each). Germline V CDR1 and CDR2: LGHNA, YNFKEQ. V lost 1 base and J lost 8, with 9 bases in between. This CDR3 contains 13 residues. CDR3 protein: CASSQVLGDEQFF. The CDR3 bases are TGTGCCAGCAGCCAAGTACTGGGGGATGAGCAGTTCTTC.

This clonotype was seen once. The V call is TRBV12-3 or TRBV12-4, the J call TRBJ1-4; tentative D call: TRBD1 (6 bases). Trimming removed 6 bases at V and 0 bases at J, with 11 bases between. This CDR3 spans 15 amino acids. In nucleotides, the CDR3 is TGTGCCAGCAGAACAGGGTATCCAACTAATGAAAAACTGTTTTTT. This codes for CASRTGYPTNEKLFF.

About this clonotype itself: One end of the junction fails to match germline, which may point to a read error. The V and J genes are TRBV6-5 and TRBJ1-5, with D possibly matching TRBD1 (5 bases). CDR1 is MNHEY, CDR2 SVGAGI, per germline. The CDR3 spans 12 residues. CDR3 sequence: CASQTVNQSQHF. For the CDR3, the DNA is TGTGCCAGCCAGACAGTCAATCAGTCCCAGCATTTT.

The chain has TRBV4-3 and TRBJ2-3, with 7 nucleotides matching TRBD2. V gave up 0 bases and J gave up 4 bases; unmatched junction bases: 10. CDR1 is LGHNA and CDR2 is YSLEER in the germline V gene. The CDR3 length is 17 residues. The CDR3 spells CASSQDRARAGSDTQYF. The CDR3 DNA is TGCGCCAGCAGCCAAGATCGTGCTAGAGCGGGGTCAGATACGCAGTATTTT.

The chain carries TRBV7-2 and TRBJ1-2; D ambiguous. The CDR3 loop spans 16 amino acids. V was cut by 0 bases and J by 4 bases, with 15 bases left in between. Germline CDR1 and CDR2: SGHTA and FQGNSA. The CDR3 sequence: CASSLAADPAGYGYTF. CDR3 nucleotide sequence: TGTGCCAGCAGCTTAGCTGCTGACCCGGCTGGCTATGGCTACACCTTC.